Listed below are T cell receptor beta chains from one sample, sequenced in a study of blood T cell repertoires in COVID-19. The table came from immunoSEQ multiplex PCR; TCRdb's copy has only in-frame clones and leaves some out. The table lists roughly 240,000 clones, roughly 82% of them singletons. Source material: PBMCs or T cells enriched from blood (not recorded which). The receptor source for this set is a woman aged 45-65 years who had recovered from COVID-19. Each CDR3 is given with its conserved first and last residue. Each record gives: J gene, V gene, clone size, D gene, CDR3 protein, CDR3 DNA. The D gene is left open where the match is weak. Not every row has a clone size; where given, it reads once, few, many or a size class.

>TRBJ2-1|TRBV28|NA|TRBD2
CASSFRTSGRWDNEQFF
TGTGCCAGCAGTTTCCGGACTAGCGGGCGATGGGATAATGAGCAGTTCTTC
>TRBJ2-1|TRBV11-2|NA|TRBD1
CASSHRTGWSNEQFF
TGTGCCAGCAGCCACCGGACAGGATGGAGCAATGAGCAGTTCTTC
>TRBJ2-3|TRBV5-1|few|TRBD2
CASSLLAGARTDTQYF
TGCGCCAGCAGCTTACTAGCGGGGGCCCGCACAGATACGCAGTATTTT
>TRBJ1-2|TRBV2|NA|NA
CASSELGAWFGYTF
TGTGCCAGCAGTGAGTTGGGGGCCTGGTTTGGCTACACCTTC
>TRBJ1-1|TRBV28|NA|NA
CASRPTTVYGTEAFF
TGTGCCAGCAGGCCCACGACAGTCTACGGCACTGAAGCTTTCTTT
>TRBJ1-3|TRBV7-3|once|NA
CASSSNSGNTIYF
TGTGCCAGCAGCTCAAACTCTGGAAACACCATATATTTT
>TRBJ2-3|TRBV11-2|NA|TRBD2
CASSLGGSSTDTQYF
TGTGCCAGCAGCCTCGGGGGGAGTAGCACAGATACGCAGTATTTT
>TRBJ1-1|TRBV5-1|NA|NA
CASRGEVGNTEAFF
TGCGCCAGCAGGGGGGAGGTAGGGAACACTGAAGCTTTCTTT
>TRBJ1-1|TRBV10-3|NA|NA
CAISESPLGRTEAFF
TGTGCCATCAGTGAGTCGCCCTTGGGGCGGACTGAAGCTTTCTTT
>TRBJ2-7|TRBV9|NA|TRBD1
CASSVGTAYEQYF
TGTGCCAGCAGCGTCGGGACAGCCTACGAGCAGTACTTC
>TRBJ1-5|TRBV6-2/TRBV6-3|NA|NA
CASSYRSPRSGSLNF
TGTGCCAGCAGTTACAGATCCCCGCGCAGCGGGTCGCTAAATTTT
>TRBJ2-1|TRBV5-1|NA|TRBD1
CASSRTGDRFYNEQFF
TGCGCCAGCAGCCGGACAGGGGATCGATTCTACAATGAGCAGTTCTTC
>TRBJ2-7|TRBV28|once|TRBD2
CASRKIQTSGSSYEQYF
TGTGCCAGCAGGAAAATTCAGACTAGCGGGAGCTCCTACGAGCAGTACTTC
>TRBJ2-1|TRBV7-8|NA|NA
CASSLEGGRGGYNEQFF
TGTGCCAGCAGCTTAGAGGGTGGCAGGGGCGGCTACAATGAGCAGTTCTTC
>TRBJ2-5|TRBV12-3/TRBV12-4|NA|NA
CASSLHETQYF
TGTGCCAGCAGTTTACATGAGACCCAGTACTTC
>TRBJ1-2|TRBV4-2|NA|NA
CASSQANNYGYTF
TGTGCCAGCAGCCAAGCTAATAACTATGGCTACACCTTC
>TRBJ1-2|TRBV3-1/TRBV3-2|once|NA
CASSHAGGYTF
TGTGCCAGCAGCCACGCCGGTGGCTACACCTTC
>TRBJ2-7|TRBV19|NA|NA
CASSIEDRPWGEQYF
TGTGCCAGTAGTATAGAGGACAGACCCTGGGGCGAGCAGTACTTC
>TRBJ2-7|TRBV5-8|NA|NA
CASSLELISGANNEQYF
TGTGCCAGCAGCTTGGAATTGATTTCGGGAGCTAATAACGAGCAGTACTTC
>TRBJ1-2|TRBV19|once|NA
CAVGTPLYGYTF
TGTGCCGTAGGGACACCGCTCTATGGCTACACCTTC
>TRBJ1-6|TRBV11-2|NA|NA
CASSLGHNSPLHF
TGTGCCAGCTCGCTGGGCCATAATTCACCCCTCCACTTT
>TRBJ1-2|TRBV9|NA|TRBD1
CASSLRGQGSYGYTF
TGTGCCAGCAGCCTGCGGGGACAGGGAAGCTATGGCTACACCTTC
>TRBJ2-7|TRBV7-9|NA|TRBD1
CASSRRQGTYEQYF
TGTGCCAGCAGCCGCAGACAGGGGACCTACGAGCAGTACTTC
>TRBJ2-5|TRBV20-1|NA|TRBD2
CSASPVLAGARQETQYF
TGCAGTGCTAGTCCTGTACTAGCGGGGGCCCGACAAGAGACCCAGTACTTC
>TRBJ2-2|TRBV19|once|NA
CASGRAMATGELFF
TGTGCCAGTGGTAGGGCCATGGCCACCGGGGAGCTGTTTTTT
>TRBJ1-5|TRBV3-1/TRBV3-2|NA|TRBD1
CASSQGGQGFQPQHF
TGTGCCAGCAGCCAAGGAGGACAGGGTTTTCAGCCCCAGCATTTT
>TRBJ1-1|TRBV27|NA|TRBD1
CASSQQGENTEAFF
TGTGCCAGCAGTCAACAGGGGGAGAACACTGAAGCTTTCTTT
>TRBJ2-5|TRBV3-1/TRBV3-2|NA|TRBD1
CASSRGQRLETQYF
TGTGCCAGCAGCCGGGGACAGCGATTAGAGACCCAGTACTTC
>TRBJ1-1|TRBV19|NA|NA
CASSPRGADEAFF
TGTGCCAGTAGCCCTCGGGGGGCTGATGAAGCTTTCTTT
>TRBJ2-3|TRBV5-5|NA|TRBD1
CASSLVGTGFTDTQYF
TGTGCCAGCAGCTTGGTGGGGACAGGCTTCACAGATACGCAGTATTTT
>TRBJ1-6|TRBV3-1/TRBV3-2|once|NA
CASSQDYGGGVSNSPLHF
TGTGCCAGCAGCCAAGATTATGGGGGGGGCGTAAGTAATTCACCCCTCCACTTT
>TRBJ2-7|TRBV4-1|NA|NA
CASSQVRSSSYEQYF
TGCGCCAGCAGCCAAGTGAGATCGAGCTCCTACGAGCAGTACTTC
>TRBJ2-1|TRBV9|once|NA
CASSVEPGGRINEQFF
TGTGCCAGCAGCGTAGAACCGGGGGGCCGGATAAATGAGCAGTTCTTC
>TRBJ2-1|TRBV15|NA|TRBD2
CATSRATSGHYNEQFF
TGTGCCACCAGCAGAGCGACTAGCGGACACTACAATGAGCAGTTCTTC
>TRBJ1-5|TRBV5-1|NA|NA
CASSLGEQGQPQHF
TGCGCCAGCAGCTTGGGGGAACAGGGACAGCCCCAGCATTTT
>TRBJ1-2|TRBV7-6|few|TRBD1
CASSLTGGEAAAWNYGYTF
TGTGCCAGCAGCTTGACAGGGGGCGAAGCCGCCGCTTGGAACTATGGCTACACCTTC
>TRBJ2-3|TRBV7-2|NA|TRBD1
CASSSRTGSTDTQYF
TGTGCCAGCAGCTCAAGGACAGGTAGCACAGATACGCAGTATTTT
>TRBJ2-3|TRBV4-3|NA|NA
CASSQDSRGSGTDTQYF
TGCGCCAGCAGCCAAGATTCGCGGGGTAGCGGCACAGATACGCAGTATTTT
>TRBJ1-6|TRBV6-5|NA|NA
CASSYEGVGSPLHF
TGTGCCAGCAGTTACGAGGGAGTGGGTTCACCCCTCCACTTT
>TRBJ1-3|TRBV19|NA|TRBD1
CASSMTGASGNTIYF
TGTGCCAGTAGTATGACAGGGGCCTCTGGAAACACCATATATTTT
>TRBJ1-6|TRBV27|NA|NA
CATIACSGTHNSPLHF
TGTGCCACCATTGCGTGTTCTGGGACTCACAATTCACCCCTCCACTTT
>TRBJ2-7|TRBV20-1|NA|NA
CSASGTSGGISYEQYF
TGCAGTGCTAGTGGGACTTCGGGCGGGATATCTTACGAGCAGTACTTC